This TCR beta chain is drawn from a study of T cells after yellow fever vaccination. Whole-study findings and limits: Most primary-vaccination clones reappeared after the booster (about 95% CD4, around 88% CD8).

A few counts support this clonotype. Its antigen is unknown. The CDR3 is made up of 17 amino acids. Trimming cost V 2 bases and J 9 bases, with 20 bases left between them. TCRdb independently ran MiXCR on the 5' RACE reads; one entry per CDR3 protein. Here the sample spans around 320,000 distinct CDR3 sequences, about 4.5% being singletons. The origin of this receptor is a man aged 18 to 30 who received the YFV17D yellow fever vaccine. V and J are TRBV12-3 or TRBV12-4 and TRBJ1-6; TRBD1 is a possible D gene (6 bases). The material sequenced was PBMCs, taken 15 days after the yellow fever booster vaccination. The CDR3 region is CASSLTFRGTVVSPLHF. CDR3 DNA: TGTGCCAGCAGTTTAACGTTTAGGGGGACCGTAGTTTCACCCCTCCACTTT.